This T cell receptor beta chain comes out of a study of blood T cell repertoires in COVID-19. At the level of the study: COVID-19 samples from acute and convalescent phases originated in the United States, Italy and Spain. T cells, B-cell-depleted T cells, or PBMCs provided the cDNA or gDNA that served as material.

All enrollees were about 18 to 95 years old and from approximately 25 US areas. In the original analysis: Amplifying reference gene primers gave estimates of nucleated cell counts. The table came from immunoSEQ multiplex PCR; TCRdb's copy has only in-frame clones and leaves some out. V and J calls and clone size are as listed in that table; D and trimming were resolved from the DNA. The sample holds approximately 290,000 clones, about 90% seen once. Germline V gene sequence: CDR1 LNHNV, CDR2 YYDKDF (reference sequence). CDR3 size: 16 residues. Trimming cost V 0 bases and J 2 bases; bases outside gene matches: 7.

V is TRBV15 and J is TRBJ2-7, with 7 bases matching TRBD1. What was sequenced was PBMCs or T cells enriched from blood (not recorded which). The sequence was obtained from a woman in her late teens or twenties with acute COVID-19. As DNA, the CDR3 is TGTGCCACCAGCAGAGAGGGACAGCGTAACACCTACGAGCAGTACTTC. Protein product: CATSREGQRNTYEQYF.